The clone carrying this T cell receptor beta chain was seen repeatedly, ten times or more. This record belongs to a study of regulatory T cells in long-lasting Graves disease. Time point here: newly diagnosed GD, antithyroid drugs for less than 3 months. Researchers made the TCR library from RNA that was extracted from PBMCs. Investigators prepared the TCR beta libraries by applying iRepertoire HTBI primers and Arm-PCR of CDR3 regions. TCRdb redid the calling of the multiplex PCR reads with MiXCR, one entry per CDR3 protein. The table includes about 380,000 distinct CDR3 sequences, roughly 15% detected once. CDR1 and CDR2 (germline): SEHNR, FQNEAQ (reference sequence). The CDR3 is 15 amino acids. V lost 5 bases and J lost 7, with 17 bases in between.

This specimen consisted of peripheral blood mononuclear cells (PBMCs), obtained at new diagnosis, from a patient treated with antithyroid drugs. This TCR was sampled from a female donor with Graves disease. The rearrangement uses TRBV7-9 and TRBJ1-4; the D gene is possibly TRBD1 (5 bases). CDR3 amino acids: CASSDPQGWSEKLFF. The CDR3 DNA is TGTGCCAGCAGCGACCCCCAGGGCTGGAGTGAAAAACTGTTTTTT.